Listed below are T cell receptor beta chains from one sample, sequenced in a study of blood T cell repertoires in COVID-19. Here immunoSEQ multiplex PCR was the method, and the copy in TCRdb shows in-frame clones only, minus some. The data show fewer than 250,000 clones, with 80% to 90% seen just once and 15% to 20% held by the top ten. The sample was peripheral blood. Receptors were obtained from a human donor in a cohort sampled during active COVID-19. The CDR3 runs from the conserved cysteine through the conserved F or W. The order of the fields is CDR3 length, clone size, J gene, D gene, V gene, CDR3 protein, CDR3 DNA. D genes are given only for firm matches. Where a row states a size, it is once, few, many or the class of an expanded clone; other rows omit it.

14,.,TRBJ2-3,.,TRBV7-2,CASSLVRLADTQYF,TGTGCCAGCAGCTTAGTACGGCTAGCTGATACGCAGTATTTT
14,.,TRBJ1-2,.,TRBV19,CASKPNWGHYGYTF,TGTGCCAGTAAGCCCAATTGGGGGCACTATGGCTACACCTTC
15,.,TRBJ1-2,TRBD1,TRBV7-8,CASTPDRGINYGYTF,TGTGCCAGCACACCAGACAGGGGGATTAACTATGGCTACACCTTC
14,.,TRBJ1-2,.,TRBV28,CASSPLLRDHGYTF,TGTGCCAGCAGTCCTCTCCTCAGGGATCACGGCTACACCTTC
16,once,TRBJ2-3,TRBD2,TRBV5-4,CASSPGGAGGSDTQYF,TGTGCCAGCAGCCCTGGGGGAGCGGGAGGATCAGATACGCAGTATTTT
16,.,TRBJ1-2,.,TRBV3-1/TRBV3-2,CASSQPGLPVDYGYTF,TGTGCCAGCAGCCAACCGGGACTCCCGGTAGACTATGGCTACACCTTC
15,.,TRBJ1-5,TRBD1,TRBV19,CASSTGTGRHQPQHF,TGTGCCAGTAGTACCGGGACAGGGAGGCATCAGCCCCAGCATTTT
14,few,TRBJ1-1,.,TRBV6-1,CASSEQGLYTEAFF,TGTGCCAGCAGTGAACAGGGCTTGTACACTGAAGCTTTCTTT
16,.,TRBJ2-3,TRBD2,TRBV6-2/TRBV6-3,CASSSGWGRATDTQYF,TGTGCCAGCAGCTCCGGATGGGGGAGGGCCACAGATACGCAGTATTTT
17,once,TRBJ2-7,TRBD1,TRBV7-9,CASSLSWTGGNLGEQYF,TGTGCCAGCAGCTTATCATGGACAGGGGGCAACCTGGGGGAGCAGTACTTC
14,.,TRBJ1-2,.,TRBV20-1,CSASPAQESYGYTF,TGCAGTGCTAGTCCCGCTCAAGAGAGCTATGGCTACACCTTC
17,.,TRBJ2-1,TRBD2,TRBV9,CASSLTSGRGQNNEQFF,TGTGCCAGCAGCCTGACTAGCGGGAGGGGCCAGAACAATGAGCAGTTCTTC
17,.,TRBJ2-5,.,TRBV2,CASSTPPQGYYQETQYF,TGTGCCAGCAGTACACCTCCACAGGGCTACTACCAAGAGACCCAGTACTTC
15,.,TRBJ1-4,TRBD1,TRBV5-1,CASSLAGTGNEKLFF,TGCGCCAGCAGCTTGGCCGGGACAGGGAATGAAAAACTGTTTTTT
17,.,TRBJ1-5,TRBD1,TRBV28,CASSLTGTGRSNQPQHF,TGTGCCAGCAGTTTGACAGGGACTGGACGAAGCAATCAGCCCCAGCATTTT
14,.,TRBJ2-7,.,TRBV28,CASSSPGQSYEQYF,TGTGCCAGCAGTTCTCCCGGACAGTCCTACGAGCAGTACTTC
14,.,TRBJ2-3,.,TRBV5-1,CASSLGGDPNTQYF,TGCGCCAGCAGCTTGGGGGGGGACCCGAATACGCAGTATTTT
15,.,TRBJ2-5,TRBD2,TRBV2,CASSDRSGSGETQYF,TGTGCCAGCAGTGACCGTAGCGGGAGCGGTGAGACCCAGTACTTC
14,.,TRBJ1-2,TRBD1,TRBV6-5,CASRTRTGAFGYTF,TGTGCCAGCAGGACAAGGACAGGGGCATTTGGCTACACCTTC
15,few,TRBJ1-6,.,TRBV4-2,CASSQESVYNSPLHF,TGTGCCAGCAGCCAAGAGTCCGTCTATAATTCACCCCTCCACTTT
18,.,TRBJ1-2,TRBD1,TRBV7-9,CASSFAGTGLSKNYGYTF,TGTGCCAGCAGCTTCGCCGGGACAGGGCTTTCCAAGAACTATGGCTACACCTTC
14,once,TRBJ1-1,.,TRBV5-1,CASSLETENTEAFF,TGCGCCAGCAGCTTAGAGACAGAGAACACTGAAGCTTTCTTT
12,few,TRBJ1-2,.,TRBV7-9,CASSRQLYGYTF,TGTGCCAGCAGCCGACAGCTCTATGGCTACACCTTC
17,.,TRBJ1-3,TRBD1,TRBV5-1,CASSATGTGVSGNTIYF,TGCGCCAGCAGCGCGACCGGGACAGGGGTCTCTGGAAACACCATATATTTT
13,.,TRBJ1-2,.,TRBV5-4,CASSQDVGRPAIF,TGTGCCAGCAGCCAGGATGTAGGCAGGCCTGCTATCTTC
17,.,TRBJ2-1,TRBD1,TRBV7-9,CASSSYLRQGSYNEQFF,TGTGCCAGCAGCTCCTACCTCCGACAGGGGTCCTACAATGAGCAGTTCTTC
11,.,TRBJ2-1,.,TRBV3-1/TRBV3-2,CASSQGRGQFF,TGTGCCAGCAGCCAAGGACGGGGGCAGTTCTTC
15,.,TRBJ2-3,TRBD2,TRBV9,CASSVSGGPLDTQYF,TGTGCCAGCAGCGTTAGCGGGGGCCCGCTAGATACGCAGTATTTT
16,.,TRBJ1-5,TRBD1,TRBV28,CASSLFGQGRGQPQHF,TGTGCCAGCAGTTTATTCGGACAGGGTAGGGGTCAGCCCCAGCATTTT
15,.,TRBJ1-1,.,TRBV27,CASSTFGTPNTEAFF,TGTGCCAGCAGTACCTTCGGGACACCAAACACTGAAGCTTTCTTT
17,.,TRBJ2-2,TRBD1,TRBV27,CASSRTRDRGYSGELFF,TGTGCCAGCAGTCGAACCCGGGACAGGGGATATAGCGGGGAGCTGTTTTTT
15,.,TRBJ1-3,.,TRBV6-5,CASRKTAFSGNTIYF,TGTGCCAGCAGGAAGACAGCGTTCTCTGGAAACACCATATATTTT
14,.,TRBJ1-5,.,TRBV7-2,CASSLSGNRQPQHF,TGTGCCAGCAGCTTATCCGGAAACAGGCAGCCCCAGCATTTT
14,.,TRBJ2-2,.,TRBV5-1,CASSLDTYTGELFF,TGCGCCAGCAGCTTGGACACCTACACCGGGGAGCTGTTTTTT